This TCR beta chain was observed in a study of CD8 T cells in ankylosing spondylitis (TCRdb year 2017). Turning to the overall study: The study set out to find disease-linked TCR variants by profiling T cell receptor beta repertoires in ankylosing spondylitis patients and healthy donors. Peripheral blood was sampled, and synovial fluid was additionally collected from ankylosing spondylitis patients. In total, the full study cohort was made up of 108 healthy donors and some 26 ankylosing spondylitis patients. Study-wide findings and limitations: A TCR beta motif made up of several highly homologous amino acid variants appeared to be characteristic of blood from ankylosing spondylitis patients. Some TCR beta motif variants had previously been reported in synovial fluid and blood of reactive arthritis patients, which suggested common disease-initiation mechanisms. The disease-linked clones showed a CD8+ phenotype and occurred at relatively low frequencies in peripheral blood. The disease-linked clones were reported as significantly enriched in matched synovial fluid samples from ankylosing spondylitis patients.

These reads were obtained on an Illumina HiSeq 2500. Quantitative 5'-RACE with molecular barcodes was the method used to prepare the TCR beta libraries. Concerning the study's data processing: A new computational method, built on a probabilistic model of VDJ rearrangement, was used to identify disease-linked TCR variants. TCRdb reprocessing: public reads trimmed at Q25 with fastp, clones called with MiXCR, in-frame beta chains kept. Identical CDR3 proteins give one entry, which carries the most common genes and DNA. Here the V and J calls rest on TCRdb's processing, not on the authors' analysis. The sample yields about 360,000 distinct CDR3 sequences; approximately 22% were counted once. The ten most abundant clones make up around 12% of the sample. Measured from the cysteine to the phenylalanine, the CDR3 is 15 residues long. The read is trimmed to its CDR3 DNA, 45 bases read in frame from base 1. Trimming at the junction amounts to 4 bases on V and 3 bases on J, and the germline ends lie 15 bases apart. The germline V gene yields MNHNS for CDR1 and SASEGT for CDR2.

This clonotype appeared a few times. The clone's antigen remains unknown. Base-call qualities are not available, and no considerably larger clone is one nucleotide away. The receptor was derived from a male donor with ankylosing spondylitis or in good health (not recorded which). The V and J genes are TRBV6-1 and TRBJ1-1, with TRBD1 perhaps the D gene, on 5 matching bases. The sequenced sample consisted of blood, either unsorted or a sorted T cell fraction (not recorded which). The DNA reads as follows: TGTGCCAGCAGTGGATGGGGGGACGGGTACACTGAAGCTTTCTTT. Its coded protein is CASSGWGDGYTEAFF.